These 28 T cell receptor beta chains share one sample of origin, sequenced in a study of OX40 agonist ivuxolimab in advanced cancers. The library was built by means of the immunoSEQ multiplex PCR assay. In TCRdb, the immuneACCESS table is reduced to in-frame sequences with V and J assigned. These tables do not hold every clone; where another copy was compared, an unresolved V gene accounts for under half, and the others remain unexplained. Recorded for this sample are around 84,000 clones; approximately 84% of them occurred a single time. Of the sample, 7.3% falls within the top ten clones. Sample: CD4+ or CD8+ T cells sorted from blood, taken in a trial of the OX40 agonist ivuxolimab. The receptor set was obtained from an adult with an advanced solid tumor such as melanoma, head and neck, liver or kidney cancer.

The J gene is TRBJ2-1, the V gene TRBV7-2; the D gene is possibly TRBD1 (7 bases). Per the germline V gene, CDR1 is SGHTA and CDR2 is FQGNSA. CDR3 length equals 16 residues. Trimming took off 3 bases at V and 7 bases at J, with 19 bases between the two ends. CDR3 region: CASSFMAGQRGNEQFF. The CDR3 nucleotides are TGTGCCAGCAGCTTCATGGCGGGACAGAGGGGGAATGAGCAGTTCTTC.

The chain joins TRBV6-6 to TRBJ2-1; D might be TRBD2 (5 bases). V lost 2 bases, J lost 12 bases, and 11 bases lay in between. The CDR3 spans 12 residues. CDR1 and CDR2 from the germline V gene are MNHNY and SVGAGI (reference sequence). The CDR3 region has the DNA TGTGCCAGCAGTTACCCTACTAGTCGGCAGTTCTTC. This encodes CASSYPTSRQFF.

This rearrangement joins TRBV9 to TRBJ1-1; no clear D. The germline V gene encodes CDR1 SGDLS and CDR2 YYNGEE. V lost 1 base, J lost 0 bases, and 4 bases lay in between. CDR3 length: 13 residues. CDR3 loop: CASSVYVNTEAFF. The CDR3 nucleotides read TGTGCCAGCAGCGTATATGTGAACACTGAAGCTTTCTTT.

The CDR3 is CASSLSTTGANVLTF. Written as DNA, the CDR3 is TGTGCCAGCAGCTTATCTACAACGGGGGCCAACGTCCTGACTTTC. V and J are TRBV7-2 and TRBJ2-6; D is unresolved. In germline, CDR1 is SGHTA, CDR2 FQGNSA. CDR3 length: 15 residues. Trimming stripped 2 bases from V and 4 bases from J, with 9 bases between.

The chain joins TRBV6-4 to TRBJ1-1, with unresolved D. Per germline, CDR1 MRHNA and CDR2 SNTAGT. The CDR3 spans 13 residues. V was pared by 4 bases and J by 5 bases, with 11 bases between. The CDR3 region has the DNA TGTGCCAGCAGTGTCTCCCAGAGTACTGAAGCTTTCTTT. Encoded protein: CASSVSQSTEAFF.

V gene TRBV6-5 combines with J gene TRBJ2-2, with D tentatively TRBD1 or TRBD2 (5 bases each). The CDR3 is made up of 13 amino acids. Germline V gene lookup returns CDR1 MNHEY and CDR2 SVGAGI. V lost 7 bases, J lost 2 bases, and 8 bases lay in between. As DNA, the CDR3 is TGTGCCAGCACGGGGCAAAACACCGGGGAGCTGTTTTTT. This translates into CASTGQNTGELFF.

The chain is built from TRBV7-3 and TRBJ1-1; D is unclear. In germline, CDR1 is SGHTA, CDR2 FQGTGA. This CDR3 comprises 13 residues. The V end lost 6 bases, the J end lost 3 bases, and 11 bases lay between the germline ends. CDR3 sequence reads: CASSYDGHTEAFF. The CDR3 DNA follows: TGTGCCAGCAGTTATGACGGGCACACTGAAGCTTTCTTT.

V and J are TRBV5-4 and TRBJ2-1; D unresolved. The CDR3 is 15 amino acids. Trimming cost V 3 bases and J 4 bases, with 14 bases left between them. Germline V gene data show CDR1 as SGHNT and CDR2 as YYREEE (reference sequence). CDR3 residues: CASSSSDGRYNEQFF. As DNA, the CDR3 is TGTGCCAGCAGCTCCTCGGACGGCCGTTACAATGAGCAGTTCTTC. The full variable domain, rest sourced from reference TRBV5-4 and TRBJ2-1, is ETGVTQSPTHLIKTRGQQVTLRCSSQSGHNTVSWYQQALGQGPQFIFQYYREEENGRGNFPPRFSGLQFPNYSSELNVNALELDDSALYLCASSSSDGRYNEQFFGPGTRLTVL.

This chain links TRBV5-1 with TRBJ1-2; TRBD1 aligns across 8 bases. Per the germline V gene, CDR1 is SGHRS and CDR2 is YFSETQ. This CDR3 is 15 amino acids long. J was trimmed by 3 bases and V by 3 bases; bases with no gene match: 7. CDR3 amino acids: CASSWDGQGDYGYTF. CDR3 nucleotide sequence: TGCGCCAGCAGCTGGGATGGACAGGGCGACTATGGCTACACCTTC.

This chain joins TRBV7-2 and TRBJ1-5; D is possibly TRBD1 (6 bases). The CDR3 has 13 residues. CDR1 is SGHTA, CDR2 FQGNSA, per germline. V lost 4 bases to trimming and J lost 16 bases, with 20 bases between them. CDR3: CASSSYLTGYVHF. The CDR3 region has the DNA TGTGCCAGCAGCTCGTACCTGACAGGTTACGTCCATTTT. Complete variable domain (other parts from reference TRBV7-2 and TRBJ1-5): GAGVSQSPSNKVTEKGKDVELRCDPISGHTALYWYRQSLGQGLEFLIYFQGNSAPDKSGLPSDRFSAERTGGSVSTLTIQRTQQEDSAVYLCASSSYLTGYVHFGDGTRLSIL.

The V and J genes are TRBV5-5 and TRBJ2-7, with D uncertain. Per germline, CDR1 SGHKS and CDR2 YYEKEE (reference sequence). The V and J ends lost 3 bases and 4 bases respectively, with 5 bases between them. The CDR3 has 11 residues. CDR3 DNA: TGTGCCAGCAGCTGGGGTTACGAGCAGTACTTC. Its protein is CASSWGYEQYF.

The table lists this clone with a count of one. The chain's CDR3 is CASTFSPQAGSNNEQFF. In DNA form, the CDR3 reads TGTGCCAGCACCTTTAGCCCCCAGGCAGGGTCTAACAATGAGCAGTTCTTC. The rearrangement joins TRBV11-2 to TRBJ2-1; perhaps TRBD1 as D (5 bases). Trimming pared 7 bases from V and 5 bases from J, leaving 24 bases between. Germline V gene sequence: CDR1 SGHAT, CDR2 FQNNGV. This CDR3 has 17 residues. Using reference TRBV11-2 and TRBJ2-1 for the parts outside the CDR3, the full variable domain is EAGVAQSPRYKIIEKRQSVAFWCNPISGHATLYWYQQILGQGPKLLIQFQNNGVVDDSQLPKDRFSAERLKGVDSTLKIQPAKLEDSAVYLCASTFSPQAGSNNEQFFGPGTRLTVL.

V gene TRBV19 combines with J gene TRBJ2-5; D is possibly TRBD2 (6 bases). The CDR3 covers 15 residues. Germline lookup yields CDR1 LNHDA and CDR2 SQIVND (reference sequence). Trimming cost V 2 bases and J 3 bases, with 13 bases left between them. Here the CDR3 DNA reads TGTGCCAGTAGTATATTCCTAGCGCAAAAAGAGACCCAGTACTTC. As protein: CASSIFLAQKETQYF. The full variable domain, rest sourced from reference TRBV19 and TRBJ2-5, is DGGITQSPKYLFRKEGQNVTLSCEQNLNHDAMYWYRQDPGQGLRLIYYSQIVNDFQKGDIAEGYSVSREKKESFPLTVTSAQKNPTAFYLCASSIFLAQKETQYFGPGTRLLVL.

CDR3 coding DNA: TGTGCCAGCAGCTCTCCAAAGACAGGCTCCTACGAGCAGTACTTC. Its translation is CASSSPKTGSYEQYF. The J gene is TRBJ2-7, the V gene TRBV11-3; weak D call: TRBD1 (6 bases). CDR3 size: 15 residues. The V end was cut by 4 bases, the J end by 0 bases, with 13 bases between. CDR1 is SGHNT, CDR2 YENEEA, per germline.

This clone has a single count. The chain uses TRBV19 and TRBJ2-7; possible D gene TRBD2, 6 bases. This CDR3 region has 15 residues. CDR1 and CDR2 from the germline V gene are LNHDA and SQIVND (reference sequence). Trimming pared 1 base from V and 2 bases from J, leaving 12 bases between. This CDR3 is CASSIGAGRAYEQYF. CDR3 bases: TGTGCCAGTAGTATAGGGGCGGGACGAGCCTACGAGCAGTACTTC. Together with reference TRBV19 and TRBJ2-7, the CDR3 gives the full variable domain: DGGITQSPKYLFRKEGQNVTLSCEQNLNHDAMYWYRQDPGQGLRLIYYSQIVNDFQKGDIAEGYSVSREKKESFPLTVTSAQKNPTAFYLCASSIGAGRAYEQYFGPGTRLTVT.

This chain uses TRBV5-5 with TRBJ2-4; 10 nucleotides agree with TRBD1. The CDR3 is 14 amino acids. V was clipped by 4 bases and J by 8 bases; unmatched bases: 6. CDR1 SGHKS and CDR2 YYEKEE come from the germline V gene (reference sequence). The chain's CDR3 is CASSPRTGGDIQYF. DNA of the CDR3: TGTGCCAGCAGCCCTAGGACAGGGGGTGACATTCAGTACTTC.

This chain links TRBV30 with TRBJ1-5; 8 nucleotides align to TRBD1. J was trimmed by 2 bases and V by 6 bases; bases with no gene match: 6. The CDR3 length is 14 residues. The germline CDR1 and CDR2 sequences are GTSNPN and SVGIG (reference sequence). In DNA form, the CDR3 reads TGTGCCTGTTCGGACAGGGCGGGCAATCAGCCCCAGCATTTT. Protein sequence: CACSDRAGNQPQHF. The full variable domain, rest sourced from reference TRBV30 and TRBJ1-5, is SQTIHQWPATLVQPVGSPLSLECTVEGTSNPNLYWYRQAAGRGLQLLFYSVGIGQISSEVPQNLSASRPQDRQFILSSKKLLLSDSGFYLCACSDRAGNQPQHFGDGTRLSIL.

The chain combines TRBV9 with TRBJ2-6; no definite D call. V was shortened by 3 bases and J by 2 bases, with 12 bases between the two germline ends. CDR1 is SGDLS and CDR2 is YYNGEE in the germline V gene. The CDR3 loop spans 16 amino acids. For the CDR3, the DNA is TGTGCCAGCAGCGAAAAAAAAAGGGCTGGGGCCAACGTCCTGACTTTC. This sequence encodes CASSEKKRAGANVLTF. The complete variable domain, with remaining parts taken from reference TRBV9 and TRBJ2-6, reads DSGVTQTPKHLITATGQRVTLRCSPRSGDLSVYWYQQSLDQGLQFLIQYYNGEERAKGNILERFSAQQFPDLHSELNLSSLELGDSALYFCASSEKKRAGANVLTFGAGSRLTVL.

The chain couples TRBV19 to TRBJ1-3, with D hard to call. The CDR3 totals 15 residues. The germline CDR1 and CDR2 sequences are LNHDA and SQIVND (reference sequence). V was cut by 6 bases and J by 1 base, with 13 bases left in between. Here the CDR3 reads CASRGSSPSGNTIYF. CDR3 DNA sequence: TGTGCCAGTAGGGGTTCGAGTCCATCTGGAAACACCATATATTTT.

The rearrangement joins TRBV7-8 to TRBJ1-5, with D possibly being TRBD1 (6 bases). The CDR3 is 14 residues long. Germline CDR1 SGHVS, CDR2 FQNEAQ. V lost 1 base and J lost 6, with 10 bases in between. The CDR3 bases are TGTGCCAGCAGCTTAGATACAGGGACTCAGCCCCAGCATTTT. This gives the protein CASSLDTGTQPQHF.

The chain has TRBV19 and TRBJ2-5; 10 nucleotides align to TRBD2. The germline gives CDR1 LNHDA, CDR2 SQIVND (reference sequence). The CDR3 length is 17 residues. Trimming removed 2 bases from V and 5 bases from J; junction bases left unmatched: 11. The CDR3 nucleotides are TGTGCCAGTAGTATAAGGAGAGCGGGGGGGACTCGGGAGACCCAGTACTTC. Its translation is CASSIRRAGGTRETQYF.

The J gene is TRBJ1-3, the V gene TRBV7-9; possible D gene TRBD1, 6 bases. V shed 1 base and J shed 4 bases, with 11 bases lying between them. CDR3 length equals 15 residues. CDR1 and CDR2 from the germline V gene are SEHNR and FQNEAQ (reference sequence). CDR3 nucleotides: TGTGCCAGCAGCTTAGACCCGGGGGCGGGAAACACCATATATTTT. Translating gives CASSLDPGAGNTIYF.

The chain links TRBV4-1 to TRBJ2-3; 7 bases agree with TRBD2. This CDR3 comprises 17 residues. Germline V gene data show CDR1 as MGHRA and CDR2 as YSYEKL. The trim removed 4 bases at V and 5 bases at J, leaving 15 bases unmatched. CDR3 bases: TGCGCCAGCAGCCGACTTTCACTAGCGCTAGGAGAAGATACGCAGTATTTT. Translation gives CASSRLSLALGEDTQYF.

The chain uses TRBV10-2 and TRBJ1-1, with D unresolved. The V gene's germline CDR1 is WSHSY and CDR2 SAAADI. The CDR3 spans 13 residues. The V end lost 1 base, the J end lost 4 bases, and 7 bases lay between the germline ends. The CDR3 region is CASSEFGVTEAFF. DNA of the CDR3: TGCGCCAGCAGTGAGTTCGGAGTCACTGAAGCTTTCTTT.

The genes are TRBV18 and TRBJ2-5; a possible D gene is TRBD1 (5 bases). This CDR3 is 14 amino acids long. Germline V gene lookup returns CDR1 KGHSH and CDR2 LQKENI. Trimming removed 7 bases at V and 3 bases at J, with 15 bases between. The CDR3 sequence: CASCTASGKETQYF. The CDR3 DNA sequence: TGTGCCAGCTGTACCGCTTCAGGGAAAGAGACCCAGTACTTC. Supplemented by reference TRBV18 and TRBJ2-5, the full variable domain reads NAGVMQNPRHLVRRRGQEARLRCSPMKGHSHVYWYRQLPEEGLKFMVYLQKENIIDESGMPKERFSAEFPKEGPSILRIQQVVRGDSAAYFCASCTASGKETQYFGPGTRLLVL.

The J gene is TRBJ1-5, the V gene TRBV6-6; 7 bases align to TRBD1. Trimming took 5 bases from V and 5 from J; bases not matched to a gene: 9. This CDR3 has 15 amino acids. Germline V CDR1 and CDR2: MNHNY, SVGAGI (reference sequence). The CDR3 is CASSRTTGWHQPQHF. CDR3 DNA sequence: TGTGCCAGCAGTCGGACGACAGGGTGGCATCAGCCCCAGCATTTT.

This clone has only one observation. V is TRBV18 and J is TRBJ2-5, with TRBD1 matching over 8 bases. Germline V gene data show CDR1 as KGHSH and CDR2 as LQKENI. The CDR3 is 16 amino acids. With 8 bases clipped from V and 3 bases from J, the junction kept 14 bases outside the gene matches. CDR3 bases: TGTGCCAGCCAATCCCTTCCGGGACAGGTGAAAGAGACCCAGTACTTC. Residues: CASQSLPGQVKETQYF.

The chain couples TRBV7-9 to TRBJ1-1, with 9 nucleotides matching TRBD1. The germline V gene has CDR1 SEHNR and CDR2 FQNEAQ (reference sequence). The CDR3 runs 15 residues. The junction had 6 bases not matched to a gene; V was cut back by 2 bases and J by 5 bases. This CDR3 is CASSLLTGGRTEAFF. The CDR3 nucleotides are TGTGCCAGCAGCTTACTAACAGGGGGCCGGACTGAAGCTTTCTTT.